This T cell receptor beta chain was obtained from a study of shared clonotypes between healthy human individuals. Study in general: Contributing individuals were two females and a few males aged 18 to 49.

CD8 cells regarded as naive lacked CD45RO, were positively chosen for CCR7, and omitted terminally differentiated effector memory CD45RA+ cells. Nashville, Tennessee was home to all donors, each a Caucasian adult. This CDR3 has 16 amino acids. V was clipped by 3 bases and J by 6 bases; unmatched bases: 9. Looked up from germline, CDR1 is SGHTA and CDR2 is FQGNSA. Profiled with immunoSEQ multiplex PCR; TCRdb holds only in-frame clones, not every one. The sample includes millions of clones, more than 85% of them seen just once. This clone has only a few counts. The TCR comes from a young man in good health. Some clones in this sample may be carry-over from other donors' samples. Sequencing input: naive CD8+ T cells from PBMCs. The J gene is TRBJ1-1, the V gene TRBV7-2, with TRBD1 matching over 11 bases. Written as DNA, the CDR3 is TGTGCCAGCAGCTTTCGGACAGGGGGCTTTGTCTCTGAAGCTTTCTTT. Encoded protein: CASSFRTGGFVSEAFF.